A selection of T cell receptor beta chains follows, all from one sample in a study of CD8+ T cells in alopecia areata. TCRdb keeps only in-frame clones here, not all; method: immunoSEQ multiplex PCR. The table includes over 90,000 clones, under 90% detected once. Sequences were derived from CD8+ T cells sorted from blood, sampled between weeks 30 and 35, from a patient treated with tofacitinib. The receptors were gathered from a human donor with alopecia areata. Each CDR3 is given without its conserved first and last residue.

j_call,v_call,cdr3_aa
TRBJ1-2,TRBV29-1,SVRQRYGYT
TRBJ2-1,TRBV9,ASSRGAYNEQF
TRBJ2-7,TRBV13,ASSLREDWSGEQY
TRBJ2-7,TRBV4-1,ASSPGQGNYEQY
TRBJ2-6,TRBV13,ASSFWTGSGANVLT
TRBJ1-1,TRBV19,ASTVGSAEAF
TRBJ2-2,TRBV19,ASSLDRSNTGELF
TRBJ2-6,TRBV5-1,ASSLGSGANVLT
TRBJ2-7,TRBV7-6,ASSQWRGTEQY
TRBJ2-3,TRBV27,ASSFPSSTDTQY
TRBJ2-1,TRBV27,ASSLLEVAYNEQF
TRBJ2-3,TRBV29-1,SAQGPDTQY
TRBJ2-2,TRBV29-1,SAGTGDTGELF
TRBJ2-7,TRBV11-2,ASSNRYEQY
TRBJ2-4,TRBV28,ASSPSPVAPSIAKNIQY
TRBJ2-5,TRBV7-9,ASSSLTGGYETQY
TRBJ1-2,TRBV5-5,ASTTRDVDYGYT
TRBJ1-4,TRBV9,ASSVRDSRTNEKLF
TRBJ2-7,TRBV7-2,ASSLNLLGLAAYKQY
TRBJ2-7,TRBV29-1,SAVGTESYEQY
TRBJ1-1,TRBV7-2,ASSRGQGRAEAF
TRBJ1-2,TRBV18,ASSSWDTTSEIYGYT
TRBJ2-7,TRBV6-4,ASSERSSYEQY
TRBJ2-7,TRBV29-1,SVEGSLSYEQY
TRBJ2-7,TRBV7-8,ASSPRGTGYNEQY
TRBJ1-1,TRBV27,ASSPQGGNTEAF
TRBJ2-5,TRBV11-2,ASSPPTGTQETQY
TRBJ2-1,TRBV9,ASSVVGGTYNEQF
TRBJ2-7,TRBV12-5,ASGLVGTEQY
TRBJ2-7,TRBV5-1,ASSPLEQQHEQY
TRBJ2-7,TRBV7-9,ASSPSMGTVHEQY
-,TRBV29-1,SVEDEALAREQY
TRBJ2-1,TRBV18,ASSARYNEQF
TRBJ2-1,TRBV25-1,ASSDPKRGDSYNEQF
TRBJ1-1,TRBV4-1,ASSQDGDLNTEAF
TRBJ1-5,TRBV27,ASSFGLPNQPQH